These 27 T cell receptor beta chains came from one sample sequenced in a study of OX40 agonist ivuxolimab in advanced cancers. Here immunoSEQ multiplex PCR was the method, and the copy in TCRdb shows in-frame clones only, minus some. The profile covers some 62,000 clones, with more than 90% appearing a single time and 0.55% to 0.8% taken by the ten largest. The sequencing used CD4+ or CD8+ T cells sorted from blood, collected in a trial of the OX40 agonist ivuxolimab. The receptors were gathered from an adult with an advanced solid tumor such as melanoma, head and neck, liver or kidney cancer.

The V and J genes are TRBV9 and TRBJ2-2; possible D gene TRBD1, 6 bases. The ends were cut back, 0 bases at V and 8 bases at J, with 17 bases in the middle. This CDR3 contains 16 residues. Germline CDR1 is SGDLS and CDR2 is YYNGEE. The CDR3 coding sequence is TGTGCCAGCAGCGTAGGGACAGTCTACACGGAAGGGGAGCTGTTTTTT. Translating gives CASSVGTVYTEGELFF.

The V call is TRBV7-2, the J call TRBJ2-5; possible D gene TRBD1, 5 bases. The germline V gene encodes CDR1 SGHTA and CDR2 FQGNSA. V was shortened by 5 bases and J by 4 bases, with 14 bases between the two germline ends. This CDR3 comprises 14 residues. CDR3 sequence: CASSPRASGETQYF. Written as DNA, the CDR3 is TGTGCCAGCAGCCCCAGGGCGTCCGGAGAGACCCAGTACTTC.

The chain joins TRBV5-1 to TRBJ2-6; D is unclear. This CDR3 comprises 16 residues. Trimming left V 1 base short and J 2 bases short, with 10 bases between. Germline values: CDR1 SGHRS, CDR2 YFSETQ. CDR3 nucleotides: TGCGCCAGCAGCTTGACTGTCGTCGCTGGGGCCAACGTCCTGACTTTC. It encodes CASSLTVVAGANVLTF.

In its sample, this clone was seen once. This chain connects TRBV13 to TRBJ1-1; D may be TRBD1 (6 bases). The CDR3 contains 15 residues. Germline lookup yields CDR1 PRHDT and CDR2 FYEKMQ (reference sequence). The V end was cut by 5 bases, the J end by 2 bases, with 15 bases between. CDR3 protein: CASSPGAGTNTEAFF. CDR3 sequence (DNA): TGTGCCAGCAGCCCCGGGGCCGGGACAAACACTGAAGCTTTCTTT.

The chain couples TRBV27 to TRBJ1-6; D gene ambiguous. V lost 4 bases, J lost 6 bases, and 13 bases lay in between. Germline values: CDR1 MNHEY, CDR2 SMNVEV (reference sequence). The CDR3 totals 15 residues. The CDR3 region has the DNA TGTGCCAGCAGTTCCCCTACTGGTATTAATTCACCCCTCCACTTT. Encoded protein: CASSSPTGINSPLHF.

This chain uses TRBV5-1 with TRBJ1-3, with no clear D. The CDR3 spans 16 residues. Looked up from germline, CDR1 is SGHRS and CDR2 is YFSETQ. With 3 bases removed from V and 0 bases from J, the gap between germline ends came to 13 bases. In nucleotides, the CDR3 is TGCGCCAGCAGCTCCGAACCGCAGGTCTCTGGAAACACCATATATTTT. The encoded protein is CASSSEPQVSGNTIYF.

In DNA form, the CDR3 reads TGCGCCAGCAGCCCTCAGGAGTACGAGCAGTACTTC. This sequence encodes CASSPQEYEQYF. The chain employs TRBV5-1 and TRBJ2-7; D is uncertain. The CDR3 length is 12 residues. The V and J ends lost 4 bases and 4 bases respectively, with 9 bases between them. Germline CDR1 is SGHRS and CDR2 is YFSETQ. The complete variable domain, with remaining parts taken from reference TRBV5-1 and TRBJ2-7, reads KAGVTQTPRYLIKTRGQQVTLSCSPISGHRSVSWYQQTPGQGLQFLFEYFSETQRNKGNFPGRFSGRQFSNSRSEMNVSTLELGDSALYLCASSPQEYEQYFGPGTRLTVT.

This chain links TRBV4-1 with TRBJ2-5; the D gene is possibly TRBD2 (6 bases). Between the trimmed V and J ends, which lost 6 bases and 4 bases, there was a span of 18 bases. Looked up from germline, CDR1 is MGHRA and CDR2 is YSYEKL. The length of the CDR3 is 15 residues. The CDR3 spells CASSYGRGNRETQYF. DNA for the CDR3: TGCGCCAGCAGTTACGGTCGCGGGAATCGAGAGACCCAGTACTTC.

The V gene is TRBV4-1, the J gene TRBJ2-1; D might be TRBD1 or TRBD2, each matching 5 bases. Germline values: CDR1 MGHRA, CDR2 YSYEKL. V lost 1 base to trimming and J lost 8 bases, with 18 bases between them. CDR3 size: 16 residues. CDR3 sequence: CASSQVRGTVYDEQFF. In nucleotides, the CDR3 is TGCGCCAGCAGCCAAGTGAGGGGCACAGTCTATGATGAGCAGTTCTTC.

The rearrangement uses TRBV10-1 and TRBJ1-2; D unclear. Germline V lookup: CDR1 WNHNN, CDR2 SYGVQD (reference sequence). The CDR3 runs to 11 residues. V lost 1 base and J 3 bases, leaving 0 bases between the germline ends. CDR3: CASSEYYGYTF. The CDR3, as DNA: TGCGCCAGCAGTGAGTACTATGGCTACACCTTC.

The chain uses TRBV7-9 and TRBJ2-5, with 8 bases identical to TRBD1. The germline gives CDR1 SEHNR, CDR2 FQNEAQ (reference sequence). J gave up 0 bases and V 5 bases, and 5 bases lay outside the gene matches. The CDR3 is 15 amino acids. The CDR3 region is CASSRGQGYQETQYF. The CDR3 DNA is TGTGCCAGCAGCCGAGGACAGGGCTACCAAGAGACCCAGTACTTC.

The chain uses TRBV19 and TRBJ1-2, with a weak D call TRBD1 (5 bases). The CDR3 covers 14 residues. The V and J ends lost 6 bases and 0 bases respectively, with 11 bases between them. Germline loops: CDR1 LNHDA, CDR2 SQIVND (reference sequence). In nucleotides, the CDR3 is TGTGCCAGTAGCGGACACTCAGCTAACTATGGCTACACCTTC. Amino acids: CASSGHSANYGYTF.

V is TRBV5-1 and J is TRBJ1-5; D ambiguous. Germline V lookup: CDR1 SGHRS, CDR2 YFSETQ. V lost 0 bases to trimming and J lost 3 bases, with 4 bases between them. The length of the CDR3 is 13 residues. The CDR3 bases are TGCGCCAGCAGCTTGGAGTTCAATCAGCCCCAGCATTTT. Its protein is CASSLEFNQPQHF.

This chain uses TRBV5-6 with TRBJ2-2; the D is unclear. The V and J ends lost 1 base and 2 bases respectively, with 9 bases between them. CDR1 and CDR2 from the germline V gene are SGHDT and YYEEEE. The CDR3 sequence is 15 residues long. Here the CDR3 reads CASSLFQFNTGELFF. CDR3 bases: TGTGCCAGCAGCTTGTTTCAATTTAACACCGGGGAGCTGTTTTTT.

This chain joins TRBV6-5 and TRBJ1-5; 7 nucleotides align to TRBD1. CDR1 is MNHEY and CDR2 is SVGAGI in the germline V gene. V was clipped by 6 bases and J by 7 bases; unmatched bases: 6. The CDR3 runs 13 residues. CDR3 in amino acids: CASSRQGRQPQHF. DNA for the CDR3: TGTGCCAGCAGCCGACAGGGACGACAGCCCCAGCATTTT.

The rearrangement uses TRBV15 and TRBJ1-1, with D possibly being TRBD1 (6 bases). Trimming took 4 bases from V and 10 from J, leaving 13 bases between them. CDR1 LNHNV and CDR2 YYDKDF come from the germline V gene (reference sequence). The CDR3 sequence is 12 residues long. The CDR3 sequence: CATSIKRGGAFF. The DNA of the CDR3 is TGTGCCACCAGCATCAAGAGGGGGGGAGCTTTCTTT.

This chain connects TRBV19 to TRBJ2-2; 8 bases are a match to TRBD1. Looked up from germline, CDR1 is LNHDA and CDR2 is SQIVND (reference sequence). V gave up 2 bases and J gave up 2 bases; unmatched junction bases: 1. This CDR3 is 15 amino acids long. The CDR3 region has the DNA TGTGCCAGTAGTATACAGGGGGCTAACACCGGGGAGCTGTTTTTT. It yields the protein CASSIQGANTGELFF.

This clone occurred once. The rearrangement uses TRBV4-2 and TRBJ2-3; 11 positions match TRBD2. The CDR3 sequence is 18 residues long. CDR1 LGHNA and CDR2 YNFKEQ come from the germline V gene. J lost 0 bases, V lost 1 base, and 6 bases had no gene match. The CDR3 loop reads CASSQVSPSGGSTDTQYF. For the CDR3, the DNA is TGTGCCAGCAGCCAAGTTTCGCCTAGCGGGGGGAGCACAGATACGCAGTATTTT.

The genes are TRBV20-1 and TRBJ2-1; possibly TRBD1 for D (5 bases). Germline lookup yields CDR1 DFQATT and CDR2 SNEGSKA (reference sequence). This CDR3 contains 11 residues. The CDR3: CRHKGYNEQFF. CDR3 nucleotides: TGCAGGCACAAGGGGTACAATGAGCAGTTCTTC.

J is TRBJ2-1 and V is TRBV19, with 10 bases lining up with TRBD2. There are 13 residues in the CDR3. Germline lookup yields CDR1 LNHDA and CDR2 SQIVND (reference sequence). V was clipped by 7 bases and J by 8 bases; unmatched bases: 5. The CDR3 DNA follows: TGTGCCAGTAAGCCTAGCGGGAGTGATGAGCAGTTCTTC. This codes for CASKPSGSDEQFF.

The CDR3: CASSFGRANYGYTF. The CDR3 coding sequence is TGTGCCAGCAGCTTCGGGAGGGCGAACTATGGCTACACCTTC. This chain uses TRBV11-2 with TRBJ1-2; D gene ambiguous. Germline V gene sequence: CDR1 SGHAT, CDR2 FQNNGV. V lost 3 bases and J lost 2, with 10 bases in between. This CDR3 is built from 14 residues. The whole variable domain, filled in from reference TRBV11-2 and TRBJ1-2, reads EAGVAQSPRYKIIEKRQSVAFWCNPISGHATLYWYQQILGQGPKLLIQFQNNGVVDDSQLPKDRFSAERLKGVDSTLKIQPAKLEDSAVYLCASSFGRANYGYTFGSGTRLTVV.

The chain links TRBV6-5 to TRBJ2-7; TRBD1 matches 9 bases. The CDR3 runs to 13 residues. V lost 5 bases to trimming and J lost 4 bases; unmatched junction nucleotides: 3. In germline, CDR1 is MNHEY, CDR2 SVGAGI. The CDR3 bases are TGTGCCAGCAGTATTGACAGGGGGTACGAGCAGTACTTC. Translating gives CASSIDRGYEQYF.

The J gene is TRBJ1-2, the V gene TRBV6-6; D is perhaps TRBD1 (6 bases). Trimming took off 4 bases at V and 4 bases at J, with 10 bases between the two ends. This CDR3 is 13 amino acids long. The germline CDR1 and CDR2 sequences are MNHNY and SVGAGI (reference sequence). As DNA, the CDR3 is TGTGCCAGCAGTTTCGGACAGACCTATGGCTACACCTTC. Protein: CASSFGQTYGYTF.

The chain couples TRBV7-2 to TRBJ1-1; D is undetermined. The ends were cut back, 3 bases at V and 5 bases at J, with 16 bases in the middle. CDR3 size: 15 residues. Per the germline V gene, CDR1 is SGHTA and CDR2 is FQGNSA. The CDR3 loop is CASSFLALLGTEAFF. CDR3 nucleotides: TGTGCCAGCAGCTTCTTGGCCCTTTTGGGAACTGAAGCTTTCTTT.

The chain carries TRBV11-3 and TRBJ2-1, with D possibly matching TRBD1 (6 bases). CDR3 size: 14 residues. V was shortened by 5 bases and J by 6 bases, with 14 bases between the two germline ends. CDR1 and CDR2 from the germline V gene are SGHNT and YENEEA. This CDR3 reads CASSLRTGFNEQFF. CDR3 coding DNA: TGTGCCAGCAGCCTACGAACAGGGTTCAATGAGCAGTTCTTC.

J is TRBJ2-7 and V is TRBV7-3, with 9 bases fitting TRBD1. The CDR3 runs to 16 residues. Trimming cost V 6 bases and J 5 bases; bases outside gene matches: 14. Germline V lookup: CDR1 SGHTA, CDR2 FQGTGA. The CDR3 DNA reads as TGTGCCAGCAGTCGAAGCCCGGGACAGGGCAGGAACGAGCAGTACTTC. It specifies CASSRSPGQGRNEQYF.

The chain carries TRBV21-1 and TRBJ2-1; the table names TRBD2, a call not compared with the DNA. TRBV21-1 is given as a pseudogene. The CDR3 runs 13 residues. This CDR3 is CASNLNGGFGQFF. CDR3 in DNA: TGTGCCAGCAACCTCAACGGGGGTTTCGGGCAGTTCTTC.